What follows are 27 T cell receptor beta chains derived from one specimen sequenced in a study of graft-versus-host responses after intestinal transplantation (dated by TCRdb to the early 2020s). Taken with the paper, the label for time point translates to: cells obtained before transplantation from donor or recipient. The library was produced with the immunoSEQ multiplex PCR assay. TCRdb took this table from immuneACCESS and kept in-frame rearrangements with V and J called. Such tables lack part of the clones; where checked against another copy, unresolved V genes explain under half of the gap, and the rest is unexplained. Recorded for this sample are more than 85,000 clones; roughly 80% of them occurred a single time. The top ten clonotypes cover around 0.83% of the sample. Their antigens remain unidentified. Sample: unstimulated CD4+ T cells sorted from spleen or lymph node cells, taken before intestinal transplant. The receptors here all came from a human donor who received an intestinal transplant.

The chain combines TRBV29-1 with TRBJ2-1; the match to TRBD2 covers 14 bases. V lost 7 bases to trimming and J lost 7 bases; unmatched junction nucleotides: 3. CDR3 length: 13 residues. In germline, CDR1 is SQVTM, CDR2 ANQGSEA. Here the CDR3 reads CSARTSGRNEQFF. DNA of the CDR3: TGCAGCGCCCGGACTAGCGGGAGGAATGAGCAGTTCTTC.

The chain employs TRBV28 and TRBJ2-5, with D perhaps TRBD2 (6 bases). The CDR3 sequence is 12 residues long. Trimming stripped 7 bases from V and 1 base from J, with 7 bases between. The germline V gene has CDR1 MDHEN and CDR2 SYDVKM. CDR3: CASTGGQETQYF. Written as DNA, the CDR3 is TGTGCCAGCACCGGGGGCCAAGAGACCCAGTACTTC.

The genes are TRBV19 and TRBJ1-2; 10 bases line up with TRBD1. The germline gives CDR1 LNHDA, CDR2 SQIVND (reference sequence). The CDR3 extends over 15 amino acids. V lost 6 bases, J lost 11 bases, and 15 bases stayed unmatched. CDR3 sequence reads: CASSPSGNDRGRYTF. The CDR3 region has the DNA TGTGCCAGTAGCCCATCCGGAAATGACAGGGGGCGATACACCTTC.

The genes are TRBV5-5 and TRBJ1-3, with 7 bases identical to TRBD1. The ends lost 4 bases at V and 2 bases at J; junction bases unmatched: 3. This CDR3 spans 14 amino acids. Germline assignment: CDR1 SGHKS and CDR2 YYEKEE (reference sequence). CDR3 bases: TGTGCCAGCAGCCTGACAGGGACTGGAAACACCATATATTTT. The encoded protein is CASSLTGTGNTIYF.

This clone was found once. The CDR3 DNA is TGTGCCAGCAGCAGCAGGGCGGGGGGGAGCACAGATACGCAGTATTTT. Protein: CASSSRAGGSTDTQYF. The chain carries TRBV5-4 and TRBJ2-3; 9 bases agree with TRBD2. Germline lookup yields CDR1 SGHNT and CDR2 YYREEE (reference sequence). The CDR3 loop spans 16 amino acids. J was trimmed by 0 bases and V by 4 bases; bases with no gene match: 6. Full variable domain (rest looked up from reference TRBV5-4 and TRBJ2-3): ETGVTQSPTHLIKTRGQQVTLRCSSQSGHNTVSWYQQALGQGPQFIFQYYREEENGRGNFPPRFSGLQFPNYSSELNVNALELDDSALYLCASSSRAGGSTDTQYFGPGTRLTVL.

This chain connects TRBV20-1 to TRBJ2-3, with a possible D match to TRBD2 (6 bases). The germline gives CDR1 DFQATT, CDR2 SNEGSKA (reference sequence). The CDR3 loop spans 10 amino acids. The ends were cut back, 6 bases at V and 11 bases at J, with 12 bases in the middle. The CDR3 spells CSATTGRQYF. The DNA of the CDR3 is TGCAGTGCAACTACCGGGAGGCAGTATTTT.

J is TRBJ2-2 and V is TRBV19, with 7 nucleotides matching TRBD1. The CDR3 runs 14 residues. Trimming at V came to 10 bases and at J to 2 bases, leaving 7 bases not matched to a gene. Germline V CDR1 and CDR2: LNHDA, SQIVND (reference sequence). As DNA, the CDR3 is TGTGCCACCCGTCAGGGGGAAAACACCGGGGAGCTGTTTTTT. It codes for CATRQGENTGELFF.

V usage is TRBV2 and J usage is TRBJ1-5; D is perhaps TRBD1 (5 bases). Germline V CDR1 and CDR2: SNHLY, FYNNEI. Between the trimmed V and J ends, which lost 6 bases and 1 base, there was a span of 7 bases. The CDR3 consists of 13 residues. The CDR3 here is CASRTESNQPQHF. The CDR3 bases are TGTGCCAGCAGGACAGAGAGCAATCAGCCCCAGCATTTT.

This chain connects TRBV2 to TRBJ2-7, with TRBD1 matching over 8 bases. The J segment lost 0 bases and the V segment lost 4 bases, leaving 2 bases of the junction unmatched. CDR1 SNHLY and CDR2 FYNNEI come from the germline V gene. The CDR3 is made up of 14 amino acids. DNA for the CDR3: TGTGCCAGCAGTGGACAGGGGAGCTCCTACGAGCAGTACTTC. Translating gives CASSGQGSSYEQYF.

This chain links TRBV9 with TRBJ1-5; unclear D gene. There are 12 residues in the CDR3. CDR1 SGDLS and CDR2 YYNGEE come from the germline V gene. The germline V and J ends were trimmed by 0 bases and 5 bases, with 3 bases remaining between them. The CDR3 protein is CASSVGHQPQHF. The CDR3 coding sequence is TGTGCCAGCAGCGTAGGGCATCAGCCCCAGCATTTT.

V is TRBV5-1 and J is TRBJ2-1; 8 nucleotides match TRBD2. Germline assignment: CDR1 SGHRS and CDR2 YFSETQ. The ends lost 2 bases at V and 4 bases at J; junction bases unmatched: 5. The CDR3 loop spans 15 amino acids. The CDR3 DNA reads as TGCGCCAGCAGCTTCGCACTAGCGGTATACAATGAGCAGTTCTTC. Encoded protein: CASSFALAVYNEQFF.

This rearrangement joins TRBV5-6 to TRBJ1-3; D is unresolved. Germline-derived CDR1 and CDR2 are SGHDT and YYEEEE. This CDR3 spans 15 amino acids. V was cut by 0 bases and J by 0 bases, with 7 bases left in between. The CDR3 DNA reads TGTGCCAGCAGCTTGGGTCGCTACTCTGGAAACACCATATATTTT. The encoded protein is CASSLGRYSGNTIYF.

The chain links TRBV4-1 to TRBJ2-5; 11 bases are shared with TRBD2. J was trimmed by 5 bases and V by 3 bases; bases with no gene match: 8. The CDR3 loop spans 16 amino acids. The germline CDR1 and CDR2 sequences are MGHRA and YSYEKL. The CDR3 sequence: CASSQALAGGRETQYF. In nucleotides, the CDR3 is TGCGCCAGCAGCCAGGCCCTAGCGGGAGGACGGGAGACCCAGTACTTC.

CDR3: CASSINGNYEQYF. DNA of the CDR3: TGTGCCAGTAGTATAAATGGCAACTACGAGCAGTACTTC. The chain couples TRBV19 to TRBJ2-7; no clear D gene. This CDR3 is 13 amino acids long. Trimming stripped 2 bases from V and 3 bases from J, with 8 bases between. The germline gives CDR1 LNHDA, CDR2 SQIVND (reference sequence).

This CDR3 is CASSQDRVLQGVYEQYF. In nucleotides, the CDR3 is TGCGCCAGCAGCCAAGATAGGGTATTACAGGGTGTCTACGAGCAGTACTTC. V usage is TRBV4-1 and J usage is TRBJ2-7; the D gene is possibly TRBD1 (6 bases). This CDR3 region has 17 residues. Deletions cut 0 bases from V and 3 bases from J, with 18 bases between. Germline values: CDR1 MGHRA, CDR2 YSYEKL.

Only a few counts were recorded for this clone. V gene TRBV27 combines with J gene TRBJ1-2; TRBD1 is a possible D gene (5 bases). The V and J ends lost 5 bases and 4 bases respectively, with 23 bases between them. CDR1 MNHEY and CDR2 SMNVEV come from the germline V gene (reference sequence). This CDR3 spans 17 amino acids. CDR3 amino acids: CASSPRPYRGFLYGYTF. The CDR3 DNA sequence: TGTGCCAGCAGTCCGAGGCCCTATAGGGGATTCCTCTATGGCTACACCTTC.

This clone has only one observation. The CDR3 here is CASSKNAGTGGLYEQYF. CDR3 bases: TGTGCCAGCAGCAAAAATGCCGGGACAGGGGGCTTGTACGAGCAGTACTTC. The V gene is TRBV5-4, the J gene TRBJ2-7, with 12 bases aligning to TRBD1. CDR3 length: 17 residues. In germline, CDR1 is SGHNT, CDR2 YYREEE (reference sequence). With 4 bases clipped from V and 4 bases from J, the junction kept 12 bases outside the gene matches.

The chain couples TRBV5-1 to TRBJ2-5; 7 positions match TRBD2. CDR1 and CDR2 (germline): SGHRS, YFSETQ. This CDR3 has 15 amino acids. V dropped 5 bases and J dropped 5; count of bases not matched to a gene: 12. The CDR3 here is CASSERGRVGETQYF. Written as DNA, the CDR3 is TGCGCCAGCAGTGAGCGGGGACGGGTAGGGGAGACCCAGTACTTC.

V and J are TRBV21-1 and TRBJ1-2; the table names TRBD1, a call not compared with the DNA. TRBV21-1 is termed a pseudogene. This CDR3 is 17 amino acids long. The CDR3 sequence is CASSNPPRTGLWRGYTF. As DNA, the CDR3 is TGTGCCAGCAGCAACCCGCCCCGGACAGGGCTCTGGCGTGGCTACACCTTC.

The V gene is TRBV18, the J gene TRBJ2-7; the D gene is possibly TRBD2 (5 bases). V was shortened by 3 bases and J by 3 bases, with 21 bases between the two germline ends. CDR1 and CDR2 from the germline V gene are KGHSH and LQKENI. The CDR3 is made up of 17 amino acids. Here the CDR3 DNA reads TGTGCCAGCTCACCCCTTCCGAGCGGTATAACATACTACGAGCAGTACTTC. Its protein is CASSPLPSGITYYEQYF.

This clone was detected a few times. The chain is built from TRBV19 and TRBJ2-7; maybe TRBD1 (6 bases). Germline V gene data show CDR1 as LNHDA and CDR2 as SQIVND (reference sequence). The V gene lost 9 bases and the J gene lost 7 bases, with 22 bases spanning the gap. CDR3 length: 14 amino acids. The CDR3: CASRSQQGLEEQYF. The DNA of the CDR3 is TGTGCCAGCCGTTCCCAACAGGGTTTAGAAGAGCAGTACTTC.

In DNA, the CDR3 is TGTGCCAGCAGTGGGGGCCCCGAGCAGTACTTC. This gives the protein CASSGGPEQYF. J is TRBJ2-7 and V is TRBV6-1; a weak D match, TRBD1 (5 bases). V shed 4 bases and J shed 6 bases, with 7 bases lying between them. The germline gives CDR1 MNHNS, CDR2 SASEGT. This CDR3 spans 11 amino acids.

This clone was seen just once. The CDR3 DNA reads TGTGCCAGCATTCGGACAGGGGAGGTTACTGAAGCTTTCTTT. It codes for CASIRTGEVTEAFF. The chain is built from TRBV6-5 and TRBJ1-1, with 9 positions matching TRBD1. Germline V gene data show CDR1 as MNHEY and CDR2 as SVGAGI. V trimming: 7 bases; J trimming: 5 bases; junction bases outside the gene matches: 8. The CDR3 contains 14 residues.

This clone was observed a handful of times. J is TRBJ1-6 and V is TRBV4-1, with 9 bases aligning to TRBD1. V was pared by 0 bases and J by 10 bases, with 13 bases of the junction left unmatched. The CDR3 extends over 18 amino acids. Germline V gene lookup returns CDR1 MGHRA and CDR2 YSYEKL. CDR3 bases: TGCGCCAGCAGCCAAGAGGGCTTACAGGGGGCGGGTATATCACCCCTCCACTTT. This translates into CASSQEGLQGAGISPLHF.

The V and J genes are TRBV4-2 and TRBJ2-1, with TRBD2 matching 9 bases. The CDR3 length is 17 residues. V shed 0 bases and J 1 base; nucleotides not matched to a gene: 4. Germline assignment: CDR1 LGHNA and CDR2 YNFKEQ. In DNA, the CDR3 is TGTGCCAGCAGCCAAGATCTAGCGGGGAATTCCTACAATGAGCAGTTCTTC. This codes for CASSQDLAGNSYNEQFF.

The chain carries TRBV5-6 and TRBJ2-1; the D gene is possibly TRBD2 (6 bases). Germline V gene sequence: CDR1 SGHDT, CDR2 YYEEEE. Trimming took off 0 bases at V and 5 bases at J, with 12 bases between the two ends. This CDR3 spans 15 amino acids. The CDR3 loop is CASSLDTGVNNEQFF. For the CDR3, the DNA is TGTGCCAGCAGCTTGGATACGGGGGTGAACAATGAGCAGTTCTTC.

This sequence joins TRBV2 and TRBJ1-1; no clear D. Germline CDR1 and CDR2: SNHLY and FYNNEI. The V and J ends lost 10 bases and 0 bases respectively, with 15 bases between them. This CDR3 has 14 amino acids. The CDR3 loop is CAIHVGVMNTEAFF. As DNA, the CDR3 is TGTGCCATACACGTCGGGGTAATGAACACTGAAGCTTTCTTT.